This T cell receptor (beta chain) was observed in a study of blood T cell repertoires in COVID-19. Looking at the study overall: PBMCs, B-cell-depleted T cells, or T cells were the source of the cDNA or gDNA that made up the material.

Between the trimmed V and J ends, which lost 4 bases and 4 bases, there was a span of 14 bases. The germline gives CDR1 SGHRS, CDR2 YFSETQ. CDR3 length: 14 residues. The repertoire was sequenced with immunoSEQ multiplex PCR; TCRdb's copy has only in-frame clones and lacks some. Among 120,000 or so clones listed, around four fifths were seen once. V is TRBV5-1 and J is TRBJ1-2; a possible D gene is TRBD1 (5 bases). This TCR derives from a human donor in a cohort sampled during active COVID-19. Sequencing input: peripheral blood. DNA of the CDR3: TGCGCCAGCAGCCTGGCCGGGGGGACCTATGGCTACACCTTC. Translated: CASSLAGGTYGYTF.